The 20 T cell receptor beta chains listed next were all sequenced from one sample in a study of long-term antiretroviral therapy in people with HIV. The run of the v3.0 immunoSEQ assay was at survey level. The protocol was immunoSEQ multiplex PCR, while the TCRdb copy is restricted to in-frame clones and leaves out a portion. The sample yields 9,000 to 13,000 clones, approximately 90% seen once. The input for sequencing was unsorted PBMCs, taken 0.2 years before starting antiretroviral therapy. Receptors were obtained from a woman aged 40 to 50 with HIV.

The V and J genes are TRBV6-5 and TRBJ1-6; the match to TRBD1 covers 7 bases. The germline gives CDR1 MNHEY, CDR2 SVGAGI. The CDR3 extends over 16 amino acids. The V segment lost 2 bases and the J segment 6 bases; nucleotides outside the gene matches: 7. The CDR3 DNA is TGTGCCAGCAGTTACGGGCAGGGGGTGGCTAATTCACCCCTCCACTTT. Translation gives CASSYGQGVANSPLHF.

V gene TRBV19 combines with J gene TRBJ2-2; possibly TRBD1 for D (6 bases). Germline V CDR1 and CDR2: LNHDA, SQIVND (reference sequence). V lost 2 bases and J lost 5, with 18 bases in between. This CDR3 comprises 17 residues. CDR3 nucleotide sequence: TGTGCCAGTAGTATAATGCAGGGGAGTCGTCTAACCGGGGAGCTGTTTTTT. As protein: CASSIMQGSRLTGELFF.

The chain employs TRBV5-1 and TRBJ2-3; TRBD2 matches 8 bases. The CDR3 sequence is 14 residues long. CDR1 and CDR2 from the germline V gene are SGHRS and YFSETQ. V shed 5 bases, J shed 2 bases, and the junction held 4 bases outside the gene matches. The CDR3 spells CASRDSGVTDTQYF. Here the CDR3 DNA reads TGCGCCAGCAGAGATAGCGGGGTCACAGATACGCAGTATTTT. Using reference TRBV5-1 and TRBJ2-3 for the parts outside the CDR3, the full variable domain is KAGVTQTPRYLIKTRGQQVTLSCSPISGHRSVSWYQQTPGQGLQFLFEYFSETQRNKGNFPGRFSGRQFSNSRSEMNVSTLELGDSALYLCASRDSGVTDTQYFGPGTRLTVL.

The genes are TRBV6-5 and TRBJ1-2, with 9 bases identical to TRBD1. The CDR3 consists of 14 residues. V was pared by 2 bases and J by 8 bases, with 6 bases of the junction left unmatched. Germline V lookup: CDR1 MNHEY, CDR2 SVGAGI. The CDR3 nucleotides read TGTGCCAGCAGTTACCTGGACAGGGGAGGAGGCTACACCTTC. Amino acid sequence: CASSYLDRGGGYTF.

CDR3 nucleotide sequence: TGCGCCAGCAGTCCAGATACAGGGGGCGGCTACACCTTC. Translating it yields CASSPDTGGGYTF. This sequence joins TRBV10-2 and TRBJ1-2, with 9 nucleotides matching TRBD1. Trimming at V came to 5 bases and at J to 8 bases, leaving 6 bases not matched to a gene. The CDR3 extends over 13 amino acids. Germline values: CDR1 WSHSY, CDR2 SAAADI.

The chain carries TRBV29-1 and TRBJ2-1; 13 positions match TRBD2. The length of the CDR3 is 17 residues. The trim removed 1 base at V and 8 bases at J, leaving 11 bases unmatched. Germline V lookup: CDR1 SQVTM, CDR2 ANQGSEA. The CDR3 nucleotides are TGCAGCGTTGAAGGCGACTTGACTAGCGGGGGGTTGGATGAGCAGTTCTTC. As protein: CSVEGDLTSGGLDEQFF.

J is TRBJ2-7 and V is TRBV9; possible D gene TRBD1, 6 bases. The CDR3 consists of 13 residues. The germline gives CDR1 SGDLS, CDR2 YYNGEE. Trimming took 4 bases from V and 7 from J, leaving 15 bases between them. As DNA, the CDR3 is TGTGCCAGCAGCAGGACAGCCTCGGGTGAGCAGTACTTC. Protein product: CASSRTASGEQYF.

This chain links TRBV16 with TRBJ1-6, with D uncertain. Germline V CDR1 and CDR2: KGHSY, FQNENV. The germline V and J ends were trimmed by 1 base and 10 bases, with 8 bases remaining between them. CDR3 size: 13 residues. CDR3 coding DNA: TGTGCCAGCAGCCAATTCCCGGGATCACCCCTCCACTTT. This translates into CASSQFPGSPLHF.

This clone is categorized as medium-sized (0.01 to 0.1%). This sequence joins TRBV19 and TRBJ1-3, with 7 bases identical to TRBD1. CDR1 and CDR2 (germline): LNHDA, SQIVND (reference sequence). This CDR3 comprises 15 residues. V shed 7 bases, J shed 2 bases, and the junction held 8 bases outside the gene matches. CDR3 residues: CASIDITGAGNTIYF. In nucleotides, the CDR3 is TGTGCCAGTATCGACATCACAGGGGCTGGAAACACCATATATTTT.

CDR3 sequence: CASSMGDNEQFF. In nucleotides, the CDR3 is TGTGCCAGTAGTATGGGGGACAATGAGCAGTTCTTC. The chain recombines TRBV19 with TRBJ2-1; either TRBD1 or TRBD2 may fit D (5 bases each). Deletions cut 3 bases from V and 5 bases from J, with 5 bases between. Germline V lookup: CDR1 LNHDA, CDR2 SQIVND (reference sequence). The CDR3 runs to 12 residues.

J is TRBJ1-2 and V is TRBV4-1, with unresolved D. The CDR3 is made up of 12 amino acids. V was shortened by 3 bases and J by 12 bases, with 14 bases between the two germline ends. CDR1 and CDR2 (germline): MGHRA, YSYEKL. CDR3 amino acids: CASSQVNTAHTF. In DNA form, the CDR3 reads TGCGCCAGCAGCCAGGTTAACACGGCCCACACCTTC.

This rearrangement joins TRBV15 to TRBJ2-7, with 8 bases aligning to TRBD2. This CDR3 is built from 16 residues. CDR1 is LNHNV, CDR2 YYDKDF, per germline (reference sequence). Trimming removed 0 bases from V and 3 bases from J; junction bases left unmatched: 7. CDR3 loop: CATSRERGVRLYEQYF. CDR3 in DNA: TGTGCCACCAGCAGAGAGCGGGGGGTTAGGCTCTACGAGCAGTACTTC.

The CDR3 nucleotides are TGTGCCAGCAGTGCTGCTCAGGAGGCTAACTATGGCTACACCTTC. This encodes CASSAAQEANYGYTF. The V call is TRBV28, the J call TRBJ1-2; D is unresolved. The germline CDR1 and CDR2 sequences are MDHEN and SYDVKM. The CDR3 sequence is 15 residues long. V was trimmed by 5 bases and J by 0 bases, leaving 13 bases between them.

This clone is termed large. CDR3 nucleotide sequence: TGCGCCAGCAGCCAGGGGACAGCCGAGCAGTACTTC. This codes for CASSQGTAEQYF. This chain joins TRBV4-1 and TRBJ2-7, with TRBD1 matching 7 bases. This CDR3 region has 12 residues. With 3 bases clipped from V and 6 bases from J, the junction kept 2 bases outside the gene matches. CDR1 is MGHRA and CDR2 is YSYEKL in the germline V gene.

V usage is TRBV27 and J usage is TRBJ2-2, with 14 bases identical to TRBD2. Per the germline V gene, CDR1 is MNHEY and CDR2 is SMNVEV (reference sequence). This CDR3 has 20 residues. With 7 bases clipped from V and 0 bases from J, the junction kept 13 bases outside the gene matches. This CDR3 is CASTYRGLAGVTANTGELFF. CDR3 DNA sequence: TGTGCCAGCACCTATAGGGGACTAGCGGGGGTAACGGCGAACACCGGGGAGCTGTTTTTT.

The V and J genes are TRBV4-1 and TRBJ2-3; D may be TRBD2 (6 bases). Germline CDR1 reads MGHRA; CDR2 reads YSYEKL. The CDR3 spans 15 residues. V gave up 4 bases and J gave up 0 bases, with 11 bases separating them. This CDR3 is CASSRDSMSTDTQYF. The CDR3 DNA follows: TGCGCCAGCAGCCGGGACTCCATGAGCACAGATACGCAGTATTTT.

The chain has TRBV7-2 and TRBJ2-7; 13 positions match TRBD2. CDR1 and CDR2 from the germline V gene are SGHTA and FQGNSA. This CDR3 is built from 17 residues. V lost 4 bases to trimming and J lost 2 bases; unmatched junction nucleotides: 8. For the CDR3, the DNA is TGTGCCAGCAGCTCCGGTACTAGCGGGGGGGGGACCTACGAGCAGTACTTC. It encodes CASSSGTSGGGTYEQYF.

The chain is built from TRBV19 and TRBJ2-1; unclear D gene. The V gene lost 5 bases and the J gene lost 4 bases, with 9 bases spanning the gap. This CDR3 is built from 13 residues. Germline-derived CDR1 and CDR2 are LNHDA and SQIVND (reference sequence). This chain's CDR3 is CASSVQQYNEQFF. CDR3 nucleotide sequence: TGTGCCAGTAGTGTACAGCAGTACAATGAGCAGTTCTTC. Full variable domain (rest looked up from reference TRBV19 and TRBJ2-1): DGGITQSPKYLFRKEGQNVTLSCEQNLNHDAMYWYRQDPGQGLRLIYYSQIVNDFQKGDIAEGYSVSREKKESFPLTVTSAQKNPTAFYLCASSVQQYNEQFFGPGTRLTVL.

The chain couples TRBV7-9 to TRBJ1-3, with TRBD1 as a possible D gene (6 bases). The V end lost 3 bases, the J end lost 1 base, and 10 bases lay between the germline ends. The CDR3 has 15 amino acids. Looked up from germline, CDR1 is SEHNR and CDR2 is FQNEAQ (reference sequence). In DNA, the CDR3 is TGTGCCAGCAGCTTGGAAGGGACATCTGGAAACACCATATATTTT. Its protein product is CASSLEGTSGNTIYF. The full variable domain, completed using reference TRBV7-9 and TRBJ1-3, is DTGVSQNPRHKITKRGQNVTFRCDPISEHNRLYWYRQTLGQGPEFLTYFQNEAQLEKSRLLSDRFSAERPKGSFSTLEIQRTEQGDSAMYLCASSLEGTSGNTIYFGEGSWLTVV.

This sequence joins TRBV11-2 and TRBJ1-6; D is uncertain. Germline loops: CDR1 SGHAT, CDR2 FQNNGV. The CDR3 is 15 amino acids. V dropped 1 base and J dropped 6 bases, with 10 bases sitting between them. CDR3 in DNA: TGTGCCAGCAGCTTAGCTCCCGCCTCTAATTCACCCCTCCACTTT. It encodes CASSLAPASNSPLHF.